This entry features one T cell receptor beta chain sequence. Healthy individuals who donated bone marrow served as the donors. This sample was taken from a study of cytomegalovirus exposure and HLA in healthy donors. Primers for the PCR totalled 60 Vbeta and 13 Jbeta. In the study's own analysis: Later, an analysis found 75 million to 100 million unique TCR beta chains, and about 9.9 million of these were shared. Repertoires were generated with immunoSEQ multiplex PCR, while TCRdb's copy carries only in-frame clones and drops some. D and trimming come from the DNA, and the V and J calls and clone size come from that table. This sample has approximately 130,000 clones, with around 83% found just once. Germline V gene lookup returns CDR1 SGDLS and CDR2 YYNGEE. The V and J ends lost 4 bases and 1 base, in that order; junction bases with no gene match: 12. The CDR3 contains 18 residues.

Sample: PBMCs. The chain joins TRBV9 to TRBJ1-3; 9 nucleotides align to TRBD1. The sequence was collected from a woman aged 30 to 39 in good health and CMV-seropositive. CDR3 DNA sequence: TGTGCCAGCAGCCCCCGGGGGACAGGGACTTTGTCTGGAAACACCATATATTTT. Translating gives CASSPRGTGTLSGNTIYF.